This TCR beta chain was retrieved from a study of cytomegalovirus exposure and HLA in healthy donors. Germline V CDR1 and CDR2: LNHDA, SQIVND (reference sequence). J gave up 3 bases and V 7 bases, and 8 bases lay outside the gene matches. The CDR3 spans 15 residues. PCR primers comprised 60 Vbeta and 13 Jbeta primers. Libraries were prepared by immunoSEQ multiplex PCR; TCRdb keeps only in-frame clonotypes and omits some of them. Here the sample spans more than 85,000 clones, over 70% being singletons. Study results and limitations: A later analysis linked around 17,000 TCR beta sequences to HLA alleles at 0.05 false discovery rate.

As for this clone: What it binds is not known.

The J gene is TRBJ2-1, the V gene TRBV19; 8 bases agree with TRBD2. This receptor was identified in a male donor in good health and CMV-seronegative. The sample consisted of PBMCs. The CDR3 DNA is TGTGCCAGTAAGGAGCGGGAGATGAACTACAATGAGCAGTTCTTC. This sequence encodes CASKEREMNYNEQFF.